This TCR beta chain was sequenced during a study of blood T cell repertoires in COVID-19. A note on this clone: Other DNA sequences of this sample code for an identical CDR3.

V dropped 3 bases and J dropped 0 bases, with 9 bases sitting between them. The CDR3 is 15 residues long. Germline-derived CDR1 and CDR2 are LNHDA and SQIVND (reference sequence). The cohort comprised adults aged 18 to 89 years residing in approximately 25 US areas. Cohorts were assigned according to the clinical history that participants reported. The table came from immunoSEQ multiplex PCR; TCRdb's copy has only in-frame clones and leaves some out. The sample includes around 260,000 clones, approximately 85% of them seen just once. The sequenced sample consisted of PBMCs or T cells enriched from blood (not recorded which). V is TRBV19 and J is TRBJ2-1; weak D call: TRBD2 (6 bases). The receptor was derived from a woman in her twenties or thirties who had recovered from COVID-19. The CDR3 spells CASSMGGSSYNEQFF. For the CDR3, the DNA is TGTGCCAGTAGTATGGGGGGATCCTCCTACAATGAGCAGTTCTTC.